This TCR beta chain came from a study of T cell responses to AZD1222 COVID-19 vaccine. Trimming at V came to 8 bases and at J to 6 bases, leaving 19 bases not matched to a gene. Germline-derived CDR1 and CDR2 are LNHDA and SQIVND (reference sequence). CDR3 length: 17 residues. Clones were sequenced by immunoSEQ multiplex PCR, and TCRdb holds only the in-frame ones, with some missing. The data show about 140,000 clones, approximately 95% seen once. Sequencing was performed on peripheral blood, taken on day 0 of MenACWY control vaccination. V usage is TRBV19 and J usage is TRBJ1-2; TRBD1 agrees at 9 bases. This sequence was found in an adult in good health. CDR3 in DNA: TGTGCCAGTCCACCCTGGGGCCAGGACAGGGGCGATAATGGCTACACCTTC. It codes for CASPPWGQDRGDNGYTF. The entire variable domain, with the rest obtained from reference TRBV19 and TRBJ1-2, is as follows: DGGITQSPKYLFRKEGQNVTLSCEQNLNHDAMYWYRQDPGQGLRLIYYSQIVNDFQKGDIAEGYSVSREKKESFPLTVTSAQKNPTAFYLCASPPWGQDRGDNGYTFGSGTRLTVV.